Listed below are T cell receptor beta chains from one sample, sequenced in a study of OX40 agonist ivuxolimab in advanced cancers. Produced via immunoSEQ multiplex PCR; TCRdb's table is partial and in-frame only. The table lists about 73,000 clones, roughly 90% of them singletons. This specimen consisted of CD4+ or CD8+ T cells sorted from blood, obtained in a trial of the OX40 agonist ivuxolimab. The origin of the receptors is an adult with an advanced solid tumor such as melanoma, head and neck, liver or kidney cancer. Both conserved end residues are part of each CDR3. A D gene is named only where the DNA matches it firmly. Clone size is shown for a subset of rows, as once, few, many or a class of expanded clone.

clone_size: .; v_call: TRBV7-9; d_call: .; j_call: TRBJ2-2; cdr3_nt: TGTGCCAGCAGCGTCCAGGGTTCGAGCGAGCCCGGGGAGCTGTTTTTT; cdr3_aa: CASSVQGSSEPGELFF
clone_size: few; v_call: TRBV13; d_call: .; j_call: TRBJ1-1; cdr3_nt: TGTGCCAGCAGCTTGGAGGGGAGCACTGAAGCTTTCTTT; cdr3_aa: CASSLEGSTEAFF
clone_size: .; v_call: TRBV19; d_call: TRBD1; j_call: TRBJ2-4; cdr3_nt: TGTGCCAGTAGTATCCCGCAGGGGGCAATTGGCAAAAACATTCAGTACTTC; cdr3_aa: CASSIPQGAIGKNIQYF
clone_size: .; v_call: TRBV5-1; d_call: .; j_call: TRBJ2-1; cdr3_nt: TGCGCCAGCAGCTTGGGTGGGGGCCGGTACAATGAGCAGTTCTTC; cdr3_aa: CASSLGGGRYNEQFF
clone_size: .; v_call: TRBV28; d_call: TRBD1; j_call: TRBJ2-2; cdr3_nt: TGTGCCAGCAGTTTATTGGACAGGGGGCACACCGGGGAGCTGTTTTTT; cdr3_aa: CASSLLDRGHTGELFF
clone_size: .; v_call: TRBV19; d_call: TRBD1; j_call: TRBJ1-1; cdr3_nt: TGTGCCAGTAGCGAACCGCAGGGGGCTCTCGTCCTGCCAGCTTTCTTT; cdr3_aa: CASSEPQGALVLPAFF
clone_size: few; v_call: TRBV7-9; d_call: TRBD1; j_call: TRBJ2-7; cdr3_nt: TGTGCCAGCAGCTTCCCGACAGGGGGCAGCTCCTACGAGCAGTACTTC; cdr3_aa: CASSFPTGGSSYEQYF
clone_size: few; v_call: TRBV4-1; d_call: .; j_call: TRBJ1-5; cdr3_nt: TGCGCCAGCAGCCAAGAACCCGTGGATCAGCCCCAGCATTTT; cdr3_aa: CASSQEPVDQPQHF
clone_size: .; v_call: TRBV7-8; d_call: .; j_call: TRBJ1-6; cdr3_nt: TGTGCCAGCAGCCCGGAGAGCTCCTATAATTCACCCCTCCACTTT; cdr3_aa: CASSPESSYNSPLHF
clone_size: .; v_call: TRBV27; d_call: .; j_call: TRBJ2-3; cdr3_nt: TGTGCCAGCATAGGAGGGGGTTCCTTTAGGCAGTATTTT; cdr3_aa: CASIGGGSFRQYF
clone_size: .; v_call: TRBV6-4; d_call: .; j_call: TRBJ2-3; cdr3_nt: TGTGCCAGCAGTGACGGGGAGAGCACAGATACGCAGTATTTT; cdr3_aa: CASSDGESTDTQYF
clone_size: .; v_call: TRBV4-3; d_call: .; j_call: TRBJ1-5; cdr3_nt: TGCGCCAGCAGCCAAGATTCGGCAAGCAATCAGCCCCAGCATTTT; cdr3_aa: CASSQDSASNQPQHF
clone_size: .; v_call: TRBV27; d_call: .; j_call: TRBJ2-7; cdr3_nt: TGTGCCAGCGGAAAGGGCGGGAACGAGCAGTACTTC; cdr3_aa: CASGKGGNEQYF
clone_size: .; v_call: TRBV7-9; d_call: .; j_call: TRBJ2-7; cdr3_nt: TGTGCCAGCAGCTTAATAGGCGCCAGCGCGACCTACGAGCAGTACTTC; cdr3_aa: CASSLIGASATYEQYF
clone_size: .; v_call: TRBV19; d_call: .; j_call: TRBJ2-3; cdr3_nt: TGTGCCAGTAGTACCGGAACCCGGGAGTATTTT; cdr3_aa: CASSTGTREYF
clone_size: .; v_call: TRBV4-1; d_call: TRBD1; j_call: TRBJ1-2; cdr3_nt: TGCGCCAGCAGCCTGGGGACAGGGGCGGAAGGCTACACCTTC; cdr3_aa: CASSLGTGAEGYTF
clone_size: .; v_call: TRBV27; d_call: .; j_call: TRBJ2-1; cdr3_nt: TGTGCCAGCAGTTCCTCGACAGCTTACAATGAGCAGTTCTTC; cdr3_aa: CASSSSTAYNEQFF
clone_size: few; v_call: TRBV7-6; d_call: .; j_call: TRBJ1-1; cdr3_nt: TGTGCCAGCAGCTTAGCGCTCTCGAACACTGAAGCTTTCTTT; cdr3_aa: CASSLALSNTEAFF
clone_size: .; v_call: TRBV19; d_call: .; j_call: TRBJ2-1; cdr3_nt: TGTGCCAGTAGTACCTTGGGGGATTTAGACAATGAGCAGTTCTTC; cdr3_aa: CASSTLGDLDNEQFF
clone_size: .; v_call: TRBV19; d_call: .; j_call: TRBJ2-3; cdr3_nt: TGTGCCAGTAGTACCCCCGAAGTCGGCCATAGCACAGATACGCAGTATTTT; cdr3_aa: CASSTPEVGHSTDTQYF
clone_size: .; v_call: TRBV7-2; d_call: .; j_call: TRBJ1-2; cdr3_nt: TGTGCCAGCAGCTTACTGGGCAGTCCAGAGGATGGCTACACCTTC; cdr3_aa: CASSLLGSPEDGYTF
clone_size: .; v_call: TRBV11-2; d_call: .; j_call: TRBJ2-7; cdr3_nt: TGTGCCAGCAGCTCGAGCTGGGGGGCCTACGAGCAGTACTTC; cdr3_aa: CASSSSWGAYEQYF
clone_size: .; v_call: TRBV5-1; d_call: TRBD1; j_call: TRBJ1-2; cdr3_nt: TGCGCCAGCAGCTTGGAGGTGACAGGGGGCGGCTATGGCTACACCTTC; cdr3_aa: CASSLEVTGGGYGYTF
clone_size: .; v_call: TRBV19; d_call: TRBD2; j_call: TRBJ2-7; cdr3_nt: TGTGCCAGTAGTGCCAAGATGATGGGCGGGGGGGCCCTCTACGAGCAGTACTTC; cdr3_aa: CASSAKMMGGGALYEQYF
clone_size: .; v_call: TRBV7-9; d_call: .; j_call: TRBJ2-7; cdr3_nt: TGTGCCAGCAGCTTTCAGGGGAACGAGCAGTACTTC; cdr3_aa: CASSFQGNEQYF
clone_size: .; v_call: TRBV2; d_call: TRBD1; j_call: TRBJ1-4; cdr3_nt: TGTGCCAGCAGCCCTGGGACAGGTCTTGAAAAACTGTTTTTT; cdr3_aa: CASSPGTGLEKLFF
clone_size: .; v_call: TRBV13; d_call: .; j_call: TRBJ2-5; cdr3_nt: TGTGCCAGCAGCCACCGGGACTTAGAGACCCAGTACTTC; cdr3_aa: CASSHRDLETQYF
clone_size: .; v_call: TRBV6-5; d_call: TRBD1; j_call: TRBJ1-2; cdr3_nt: TGTGCCAGCAGTTCCCCCTCCCTCGACAGGGACTATGGCTACACCTTC; cdr3_aa: CASSSPSLDRDYGYTF
clone_size: .; v_call: TRBV30; d_call: .; j_call: TRBJ1-2; cdr3_nt: TGTGCCTGGAGTCGCGAAATCGACCTAGTAGCCTATGGCTACACCTTC; cdr3_aa: CAWSREIDLVAYGYTF
clone_size: .; v_call: TRBV6-1; d_call: TRBD1; j_call: TRBJ2-7; cdr3_nt: TGTGCCAGCAGCACCGGGACAGCCTACGAGCAGTACTTC; cdr3_aa: CASSTGTAYEQYF
clone_size: .; v_call: TRBV19; d_call: .; j_call: TRBJ1-6; cdr3_nt: TGTGCCAGTAAGGAGGGCCCAGGCAATTCACCCCTCCACTTT; cdr3_aa: CASKEGPGNSPLHF
clone_size: .; v_call: TRBV2; d_call: TRBD1; j_call: TRBJ2-3; cdr3_nt: TGTGCCAGCAGTCTCGACAGGGCCTTGGGCACAGATACGCAGTATTTT; cdr3_aa: CASSLDRALGTDTQYF
clone_size: .; v_call: TRBV14; d_call: .; j_call: TRBJ1-2; cdr3_nt: TGTGCCAGCAGCCAAGATCCCCGGGGAAACTATGGCTACACCTTC; cdr3_aa: CASSQDPRGNYGYTF
clone_size: few; v_call: TRBV5-6; d_call: TRBD1; j_call: TRBJ1-1; cdr3_nt: TGTGCCAGCAGCTCATGGGACAGGCGAATTGAAGCTTTCTTT; cdr3_aa: CASSSWDRRIEAFF
clone_size: .; v_call: TRBV19; d_call: TRBD2; j_call: TRBJ2-7; cdr3_nt: TGTGCCAGTAGTATAGTGCTAGCGGGGGAAAACGAGCAGTACTTC; cdr3_aa: CASSIVLAGENEQYF
clone_size: .; v_call: TRBV11-2; d_call: .; j_call: TRBJ1-1; cdr3_nt: TGTGCCAGCAGCTTATGGCTCGAAGCTTTCTTT; cdr3_aa: CASSLWLEAFF
clone_size: .; v_call: TRBV4-1; d_call: .; j_call: TRBJ2-4; cdr3_nt: TGCGCCAGCAGCCCTATTCGGGGTACCCAAAACATTCAGTACTTC; cdr3_aa: CASSPIRGTQNIQYF
clone_size: .; v_call: TRBV5-1; d_call: TRBD2; j_call: TRBJ2-2; cdr3_nt: TGCGCCAGCAGCCCGACTAGCGGGGCCTCGAGGGAGCTGTTTTTT; cdr3_aa: CASSPTSGASRELFF
clone_size: .; v_call: TRBV11-2; d_call: TRBD2; j_call: TRBJ2-2; cdr3_nt: TGTGCCAGCAGCTTAGATGCTAGCGGGGGTGCCGGGGAGCTGTTTTTT; cdr3_aa: CASSLDASGGAGELFF
clone_size: .; v_call: TRBV25-1; d_call: .; j_call: TRBJ2-3; cdr3_nt: TGTGCCAGCGGGTTTAGGGCAGATACGCAGTATTTT; cdr3_aa: CASGFRADTQYF
clone_size: .; v_call: TRBV19; d_call: .; j_call: TRBJ1-1; cdr3_nt: TGTGCCAGTAGTGTGGGAACTGAAGCTTTCTTT; cdr3_aa: CASSVGTEAFF
clone_size: .; v_call: TRBV10-3; d_call: .; j_call: TRBJ1-5; cdr3_nt: TGTGCCATCAGTAGAGCAGGCAATCAGCCCCAGCATTTT; cdr3_aa: CAISRAGNQPQHF
clone_size: .; v_call: TRBV13; d_call: TRBD2; j_call: TRBJ2-5; cdr3_nt: TGTGCCAGCAGCTCGACTAGCGGGGAGCAAGAGACCCAGTACTTC; cdr3_aa: CASSSTSGEQETQYF
clone_size: .; v_call: TRBV12-5; d_call: TRBD1; j_call: TRBJ1-4; cdr3_nt: TGTGCTAGTATATATGACAGGGAAGGAGAAAAACTGTTTTTT; cdr3_aa: CASIYDREGEKLFF
clone_size: .; v_call: TRBV21-1; d_call: .; j_call: TRBJ1-2; cdr3_nt: TGTGCCAGCAGCAAAGCCGCGGGGGGAGGCCATAACTATGGCTACACCTTC; cdr3_aa: CASSKAAGGGHNYGYTF
clone_size: .; v_call: TRBV7-9; d_call: TRBD2; j_call: TRBJ2-2; cdr3_nt: TGTGCCAGCAGTTGGACTAGCGGGGGCTCCGGGGAGCTGTTTTTT; cdr3_aa: CASSWTSGGSGELFF
clone_size: .; v_call: TRBV4-1; d_call: TRBD1; j_call: TRBJ1-4; cdr3_nt: TGCGCCAGCATCCTTGAACCCGGGACAGCCGGAGAAAAACTGTTTTTT; cdr3_aa: CASILEPGTAGEKLFF
clone_size: .; v_call: TRBV14; d_call: TRBD1; j_call: TRBJ2-3; cdr3_nt: TGTGCCAGCAGCCAAGATCGACGGGACAGGAGCACAGATACGCAGTATTTT; cdr3_aa: CASSQDRRDRSTDTQYF
clone_size: .; v_call: TRBV11-3; d_call: .; j_call: TRBJ2-7; cdr3_nt: TGTGCCAGCAGCGAAGGGACCTTAGGGGAGCAGTACTTC; cdr3_aa: CASSEGTLGEQYF
clone_size: .; v_call: TRBV10-3; d_call: TRBD1; j_call: TRBJ1-1; cdr3_nt: TGTGCCATCAGTGCCCAGGGGGGCTTTCCGGAGACTGAAGCTTTCTTT; cdr3_aa: CAISAQGGFPETEAFF